This TCR beta chain derives from a study of T cell responses to AZD1222 COVID-19 vaccine. CDR3 size: 15 residues. The germline V gene encodes CDR1 MRHNA and CDR2 SNTAGT. V was clipped by 2 bases and J by 7 bases, with 18 bases between them. The assay was immunoSEQ multiplex PCR, and TCRdb's table has in-frame clones only and misses some. Among approximately 260,000 clones, approximately 93% were seen once, and the ten largest hold roughly 0.51%. Whole-study results and caveats: There were repertoire samples only from the period after the peak T cell response. White British donors predominated, females outnumbered males, and clonal diversity was possibly underestimated.

On this clone: Antigen: not known.

The V call is TRBV6-4, the J call TRBJ2-7; D might be TRBD1 (5 bases). Sequencing used peripheral blood, obtained on day 0 of AZD1222 vaccination. This sequence originates from an adult in good health. The CDR3 nucleotides are TGTGCCAGCAGTGACCAAGGGGCTGAATACGGAGAGCAGTACTTC. Protein product: CASSDQGAEYGEQYF.